One sample yielded the 23 T cell receptor beta chains listed below, sequenced in a study. TCRdb reprocessed the RT-PCR reads via MiXCR and lists one record per CDR3 protein. The sample has 550,000 to 750,000 distinct CDR3 sequences, 14% seen once. What was sequenced was memory CD4+ T cells from blood. These receptors were obtained from a female donor in good health, serving as a healthy control.

This clonotype was observed a handful of times. For the CDR3, the DNA is TGCGCCAGCAGCCATCTTCGGGACAGCACAGATACGCAGTATTTT. This sequence encodes CASSHLRDSTDTQYF. V is TRBV4-3 and J is TRBJ2-3; the D call may be TRBD1 or TRBD2 (5 bases each). The germline V gene has CDR1 LGHNA and CDR2 YSLEER. The CDR3 is made up of 15 amino acids. V lost 3 bases and J lost 0, with 10 bases in between.

This clonotype came up a few times. The chain joins TRBV6-1 to TRBJ2-7; D is possibly TRBD2 (6 bases). Germline CDR1 is MNHNS and CDR2 is SASEGT. V lost 3 bases, J lost 3 bases, and 12 bases lay in between. The CDR3 is 14 residues long. The CDR3 bases are TGTGCCAGCAGTGAGACGGGACTTGTCTACGAGCAGTACTTC. Translation: CASSETGLVYEQYF.

This clonotype was detected many times. The gene calls are TRBV6-5 and TRBJ1-1; D gene uncertain. V was cut by 7 bases and J by 5 bases, with 8 bases left in between. Looked up from germline, CDR1 is MNHEY and CDR2 is SVGAGI. This CDR3 is 11 amino acids long. CDR3 sequence: CASTLGTEAFF. The DNA for the CDR3 is TGTGCCAGCACCCTAGGGACTGAAGCTTTCTTT.

This CDR3 is CASSLVAGGLLPMEQFF. CDR3 sequence (DNA): TGTGCCAGCAGCTTAGTAGCGGGAGGCCTTTTACCGATGGAGCAGTTCTTC. V and J are TRBV11-1 and TRBJ2-1, with TRBD2 matching 10 bases. The CDR3 spans 17 residues. From germline, CDR1 is SGHAT and CDR2 FQDESV (reference sequence). Trimming at V came to 1 base and at J to 10 bases, leaving 13 bases not matched to a gene.

This clonotype was observed a few times. The V call is TRBV7-2, the J call TRBJ2-4; D not certain. Germline CDR1 SGHTA, CDR2 FQGNSA. CDR3 length equals 16 residues. V gave up 2 bases and J gave up 3 bases, with 14 bases separating them. The CDR3 DNA is TGTGCCAGCAGCTTATTCGGAGCAGCTTACAAAAACATTCAGTACTTC. It is translated as CASSLFGAAYKNIQYF.

This clonotype was counted at least ten times. This sequence joins TRBV12-3 or TRBV12-4 and TRBJ1-1; D is unclear. The CDR3 is 14 amino acids. Trimming shortened V by 2 bases and J by 4 bases, and 11 bases separated the two germline ends. This CDR3 reads CASSLSPSGTEAFF. The CDR3, as DNA: TGTGCCAGCAGTTTATCCCCGAGTGGCACTGAAGCTTTCTTT.

J is TRBJ2-3 and V is TRBV4-1; 7 nucleotides align to TRBD2. Trimming took 4 bases from V and 9 from J; bases not matched to a gene: 16. Germline V gene lookup returns CDR1 MGHRA and CDR2 YSYEKL. The CDR3 covers 16 residues. The CDR3 is CASSPETSSLAGTQYF. The DNA for the CDR3 is TGCGCCAGCAGCCCTGAGACTAGCTCCCTTGCAGGGACGCAGTATTTT.

This clonotype came up many times. The chain carries TRBV5-6 and TRBJ1-6, with 8 bases identical to TRBD1. This CDR3 has 16 amino acids. The J segment lost 9 bases and the V segment lost 4 bases, leaving 12 bases of the junction unmatched. Germline CDR1 is SGHDT and CDR2 is YYEEEE. CDR3 in DNA: TGTGCCAGCAGCGCCGAGACAGGGGTGCAGAGTTCACCCCTCCACTTT. The encoded protein is CASSAETGVQSSPLHF.

The CDR3 DNA reads as TGCAGTGGTACAGGGGAAAGCTCCTACGAGCAGTACTTC. This codes for CSGTGESSYEQYF. The chain carries TRBV20-1 and TRBJ2-7; 7 bases fit TRBD1. The germline V gene has CDR1 DFQATT and CDR2 SNEGSKA (reference sequence). V was pared by 7 bases and J by 0 bases, with 6 bases of the junction left unmatched. The CDR3 contains 13 residues.

The chain joins TRBV7-9 to TRBJ2-2; D is unresolved. Per germline, CDR1 SEHNR and CDR2 FQNEAQ (reference sequence). CDR3 size: 12 residues. The V end was cut by 5 bases, the J end by 6 bases, with 7 bases between. The CDR3 coding sequence is TGTGCCAGCAGCCAAGACCCCGGGGAGCTGTTTTTT. Residues: CASSQDPGELFF.

The chain employs TRBV29-1 and TRBJ1-1; D is ambiguous. The CDR3 sequence is 13 residues long. Germline lookup yields CDR1 SQVTM and CDR2 ANQGSEA. V lost 7 bases and J lost 0, with 12 bases in between. As DNA, the CDR3 is TGCAGCGCTACCCGCCGGGTGAACACTGAAGCTTTCTTT. It codes for CSATRRVNTEAFF.

The J gene is TRBJ1-1, the V gene TRBV20-1; D is perhaps TRBD1 (6 bases). The CDR3 runs to 15 residues. The germline CDR1 and CDR2 sequences are DFQATT and SNEGSKA (reference sequence). Trimming removed 3 bases from V and 4 bases from J, with 18 bases in between. The CDR3 loop is CSARMGGRIGTEAFF. As DNA, the CDR3 is TGCAGTGCTAGGATGGGGGGCCGTATCGGCACTGAAGCTTTCTTT.

This clonotype was seen at least ten times. This chain joins TRBV7-2 and TRBJ2-3; D ambiguous. The CDR3 has 13 residues. Looked up from germline, CDR1 is SGHTA and CDR2 is FQGNSA. V lost 4 bases and J lost 1, with 6 bases in between. CDR3 in DNA: TGTGCCAGCAGCTCTCGGCGCACAGATACGCAGTATTTT. It encodes CASSSRRTDTQYF.

The chain uses TRBV7-8 and TRBJ2-7; no definite D call. V gave up 3 bases and J gave up 6 bases, with 18 bases separating them. The CDR3 spans 15 residues. Germline V CDR1 and CDR2: SGHVS, FQNEAQ. The CDR3 DNA reads as TGTGCCAGCAGCTTGGACCCCCGAGCTGGTGTCGAGCAGTACTTC. This encodes CASSLDPRAGVEQYF.

The chain employs TRBV6-1 and TRBJ2-2; D might be TRBD1 (6 bases). This CDR3 spans 13 amino acids. In germline, CDR1 is MNHNS, CDR2 SASEGT. Trimming shortened V by 5 bases and J by 7 bases, and 11 bases separated the two germline ends. In nucleotides, the CDR3 is TGTGCCAGCAGTACCCGAGGGGGCGGGGAGCTGTTTTTT. It codes for CASSTRGGGELFF.

This clonotype has more than one count but fewer than ten. The V call is TRBV7-8, the J call TRBJ1-1; possibly TRBD1 for D (5 bases). V was cut by 2 bases and J by 8 bases, with 12 bases left in between. There are 13 residues in the CDR3. Germline V gives CDR1 SGHVS, CDR2 FQNEAQ. The CDR3 DNA is TGTGCCAGCAGCTTACTTCAGGGACGAGAAGCTTTCTTT. Amino acids: CASSLLQGREAFF.

The gene calls are TRBV20-1 and TRBJ1-2; weak D call: TRBD1 (6 bases). In germline, CDR1 is DFQATT, CDR2 SNEGSKA (reference sequence). The V end lost 5 bases, the J end lost 4 bases, and 14 bases lay between the germline ends. This CDR3 region has 13 residues. CDR3 amino acids: CSAGPTGSYGYTF. The CDR3 DNA sequence: TGCAGTGCTGGACCGACAGGATCCTATGGCTACACCTTC.

This rearrangement joins TRBV3-1 to TRBJ1-1; no clear D. Deletions cut 5 bases from V and 11 bases from J, with 18 bases between. CDR1 LGHDT and CDR2 YNNKEL come from the germline V gene (reference sequence). CDR3 length: 13 amino acids. The CDR3 is CASSNSDRGFAFF. The CDR3 region has the DNA TGTGCCAGCAGCAATTCGGATCGGGGTTTTGCTTTCTTT.

This clonotype was seen a few times. V usage is TRBV5-6 and J usage is TRBJ1-2; the D gene is possibly TRBD1 (6 bases). Trimming removed 4 bases from V and 8 bases from J, with 21 bases in between. This CDR3 has 15 amino acids. Germline values: CDR1 SGHDT, CDR2 YYEEEE. CDR3 residues: CASSLPGANAMGYTF. CDR3 nucleotides: TGTGCCAGCAGCCTCCCGGGGGCAAATGCTATGGGCTACACCTTC.

At least ten counts were recorded for this clonotype. The chain recombines TRBV10-2 with TRBJ2-1; D is undetermined. The CDR3 covers 15 residues. The V gene's germline CDR1 is WSHSY and CDR2 SAAADI. V dropped 0 bases and J dropped 1 base, with 7 bases sitting between them. CDR3 region: CASSESGGSYNEQFF. The CDR3 DNA reads as TGCGCCAGCAGTGAGTCGGGCGGATCCTACAATGAGCAGTTCTTC.

The rearrangement joins TRBV28 to TRBJ2-7, with D unclear. Germline V gene lookup returns CDR1 MDHEN and CDR2 SYDVKM. The CDR3 is 12 amino acids. Trimming removed 6 bases at V and 4 bases at J, with 10 bases between. CDR3 DNA: TGTGCCAGCAGGGACGGAATTTACGAGCAGTACTTC. Translated: CASRDGIYEQYF.

The V and J genes are TRBV5-1 and TRBJ1-6, with 7 bases fitting TRBD1. After removal of 0 bases from V and 7 bases from J, the junction contained 7 bases not matched to a gene. Germline V gene data show CDR1 as SGHRS and CDR2 as YFSETQ. The CDR3 has 16 amino acids. In DNA, the CDR3 is TGCGCCAGCAGCTTGGCCTCTCAGGGGGGCAATTCACCCCTCCACTTT. Its protein product is CASSLASQGGNSPLHF.

This clonotype showed up just a few times. V gene TRBV7-2 combines with J gene TRBJ2-1; the D is unclear. Germline V gives CDR1 SGHTA, CDR2 FQGNSA. V dropped 0 bases and J dropped 8 bases, with 8 bases sitting between them. This CDR3 has 13 residues. Written as DNA, the CDR3 is TGTGCCAGCAGCTTAGCGCAGTGGGATGAGCAGTTCTTC. Protein sequence: CASSLAQWDEQFF.